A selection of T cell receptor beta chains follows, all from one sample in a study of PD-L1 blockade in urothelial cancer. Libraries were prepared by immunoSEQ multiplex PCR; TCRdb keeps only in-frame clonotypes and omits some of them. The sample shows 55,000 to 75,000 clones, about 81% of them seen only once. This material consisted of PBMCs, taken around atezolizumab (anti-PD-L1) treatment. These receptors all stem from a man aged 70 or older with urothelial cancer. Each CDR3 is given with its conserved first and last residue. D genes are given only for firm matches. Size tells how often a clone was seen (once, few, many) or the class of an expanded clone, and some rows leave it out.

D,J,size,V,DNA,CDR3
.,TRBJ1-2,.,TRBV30,TGTGCCTGGACAGGGAATATCTATGGCTACACCTTC,CAWTGNIYGYTF
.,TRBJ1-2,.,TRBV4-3,TGCGCCAGCAGCCAAGATCGCGGGGACTGGGCGCGCTACACCTTC,CASSQDRGDWARYTF
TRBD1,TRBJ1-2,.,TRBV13,TGTGCCAGCAGCTCCCAGCGGACAGGGGGAAACTATGGCTACACCTTC,CASSSQRTGGNYGYTF
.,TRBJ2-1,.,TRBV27,TGTGCCAGCAGAATTTCTAGGGGAAGCTCCTACAATGAGCAGTTCTTC,CASRISRGSSYNEQFF
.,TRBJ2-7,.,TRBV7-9,TGTGCCAGCAGCTTCGGGGTTCCGCCCTACGAGCAGTACTTC,CASSFGVPPYEQYF
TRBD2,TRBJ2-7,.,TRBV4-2,TGTGCCAGCAGCTCAAGGGGAGGGTCCTACGAGCAGTACTTC,CASSSRGGSYEQYF
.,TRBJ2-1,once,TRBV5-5,TGTGCCAGCAGCTCAGCCCTAGCTAACAATGAGCAGTTCTTC,CASSSALANNEQFF
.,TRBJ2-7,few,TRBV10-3,TGTGCCATCAGCGCAGGGGCCCAATTCTACGAGCAGTACTTC,CAISAGAQFYEQYF
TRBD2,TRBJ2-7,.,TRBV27,TGTGCCAGCAGTTTATCGTTGACGGGGGGCGAGCAGTACTTC,CASSLSLTGGEQYF
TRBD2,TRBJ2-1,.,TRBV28,TGTGCCAGCAGAACAAAGCGGGGATGGACCAATGAGCAGTTCTTC,CASRTKRGWTNEQFF
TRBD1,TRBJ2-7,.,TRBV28,TGTGCCAGCAGTTTTACCCAGGGGGCGCGGTACGAGCAGTACTTC,CASSFTQGARYEQYF
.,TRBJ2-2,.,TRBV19,TGTGCCAGTAGTATCGCCGGGGGTACCGGGGAGCTGTTTTTT,CASSIAGGTGELFF
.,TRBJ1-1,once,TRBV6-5,TGTGCCAGCAGGGACGCCGGGGGGAACACTGAAGCTTTCTTT,CASRDAGGNTEAFF
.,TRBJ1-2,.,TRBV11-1,TGTGCCAGCAGCCCCAAACAGGGACCCTACTATGGCTACACCTTC,CASSPKQGPYYGYTF
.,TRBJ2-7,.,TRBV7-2,TGTGCCAGCAGCCGGGGGGCTGGTGGGACCTACGAGCAGTACTTC,CASSRGAGGTYEQYF
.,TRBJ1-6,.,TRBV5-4,TGTGCCAGCAGCTCACTTAATTCACCCCTCCACTTT,CASSSLNSPLHF
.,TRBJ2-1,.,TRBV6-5,TGTGCCAGCGGTCTGGGGGCCGACTCCTACAATGAGCAGTTCTTC,CASGLGADSYNEQFF
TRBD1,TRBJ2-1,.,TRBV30,TGTGCCTGGCGCCGGGACAGGGGGGTTGATGAGCAGTTCTTC,CAWRRDRGVDEQFF
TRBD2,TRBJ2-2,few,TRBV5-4,TGTGCCAGCAGCCGGGGGGGACTAGCGGGAGGCCGTACCGGGGAGCTGTTTTTT,CASSRGGLAGGRTGELFF
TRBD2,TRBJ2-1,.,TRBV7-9,TGTGCCAGCAGCTGGGGGACTAGCGTTTACAATGAGCAGTTCTTC,CASSWGTSVYNEQFF
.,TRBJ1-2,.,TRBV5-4,TGTGCCAGCAGCTTGGCCCCGGGGGGGGGCGGCTATGGCTACACCTTC,CASSLAPGGGGYGYTF
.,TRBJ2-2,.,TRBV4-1,TGCGCCAGCAGCCAACTTCAGGGGAGCACCGGGGAGCTGTTTTTT,CASSQLQGSTGELFF
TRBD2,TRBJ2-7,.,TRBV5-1,TGCGCCAGCAGCTTGAACAGCGGGATAGACGAGCAGTACTTC,CASSLNSGIDEQYF
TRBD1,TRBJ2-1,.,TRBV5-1,TGCGCCAGCAGCTTTGGGGACAGAGTATACAATGAGCAGTTCTTC,CASSFGDRVYNEQFF
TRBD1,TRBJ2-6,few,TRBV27,TGTGCCAGCAGTCCGGTGACAGGGGTTAGGTTATCTGGGGCCAACGTCCTGACTTTC,CASSPVTGVRLSGANVLTF
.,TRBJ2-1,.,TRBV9,TGTGCCAGCAGCGTAGAGGTTAGCGGTAACAATGAGCAGTTCTTC,CASSVEVSGNNEQFF
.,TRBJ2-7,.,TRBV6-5,TGTGCCAGCAGAGAGGGACATCGGGGCCTGAACGAGCAGTACTTC,CASREGHRGLNEQYF
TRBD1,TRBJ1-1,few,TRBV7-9,TGTGCCAGCAGCTTCGGGACAGGGAACACTGAAGCTTTCTTT,CASSFGTGNTEAFF
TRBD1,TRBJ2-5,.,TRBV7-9,TGTGCCAGCAGCTCTACAGGGGGCGCAGAGACCCAGTACTTC,CASSSTGGAETQYF
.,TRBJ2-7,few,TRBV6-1,TGTGCCAGCAGTGCAGGGCCCAGCAAGCAGTACTTC,CASSAGPSKQYF
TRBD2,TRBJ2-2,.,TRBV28,TGTGCCAGCAGTTTAGCTAGCGGGCTCAGAACCGGGGAGCTGTTTTTT,CASSLASGLRTGELFF
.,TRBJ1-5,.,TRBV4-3,TGCGCCAGCAGCCAAGATGTACTAGGGTTTCAGCCCCAGCATTTT,CASSQDVLGFQPQHF
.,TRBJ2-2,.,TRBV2,TGTGCCAGCAGTCGGGAGTCCCCGAACACCGGGGAGCTGTTTTTT,CASSRESPNTGELFF
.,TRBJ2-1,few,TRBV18,TGTGCCAGCTCACGGAGCTCCTACAATGAGCAGTTCTTC,CASSRSSYNEQFF
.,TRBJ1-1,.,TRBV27,TGTGCCAGCAGTCTTTCCGGCCCAGGGAACACTGAAGCTTTCTTT,CASSLSGPGNTEAFF
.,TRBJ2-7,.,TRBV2,TGTGCCAGCAGTCGGGGAGGAGCCGACTCCTACGAGCAGTACTTC,CASSRGGADSYEQYF
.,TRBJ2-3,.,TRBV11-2,TGTGCCAGCAGCTTAGATCAGTCTGGTTTGTATTTT,CASSLDQSGLYF